This entry lists 17 T cell receptor beta chains sequenced from one sample in a study of T-cell reconstitution after alpha-beta-depleted transplantation in children. Preparation of the TCRbeta library involved a method that used unique molecular identifiers. TCRdb redid the calling of the PCR reads with MiXCR, one entry per CDR3 protein. The sample has hundreds of thousands of distinct CDR3 sequences, about 17% seen once. Specimen: PBMCs, mostly from graft donor cells, collected 360 days after TCRalphabeta/CD19-depleted stem cell transplant. The source of these receptors is a male patient aged 2-10 years who had a stem cell transplant for acute lymphoblastic leukemia, so the T cells may come from the graft donor.

This chain links TRBV6-5 with TRBJ2-3, with 9 positions matching TRBD1. With V trimmed by 0 bases and J by 5 bases, 15 bases remained unmatched. CDR3 length: 19 residues. CDR1 MNHEY and CDR2 SVGAGI come from the germline V gene. The CDR3 is CASSYSGDITGGAEDTQYF. CDR3 nucleotide sequence: TGTGCCAGCAGTTACTCTGGGGATATAACAGGGGGCGCGGAAGATACGCAGTATTTT.

This clonotype was seen many times. The chain has TRBV10-3 and TRBJ2-7; 9 nucleotides line up with TRBD1. The V gene's germline CDR1 is ENHRY and CDR2 SYGVKD. J was trimmed by 4 bases and V by 7 bases; bases with no gene match: 5. The CDR3 has 13 amino acids. For the CDR3, the DNA is TGTGCCATCAACCTTGGACAGGGGTACGAGCAGTACTTC. This sequence encodes CAINLGQGYEQYF.

This clonotype came up many times. V and J are TRBV12-3 or TRBV12-4 and TRBJ2-7; TRBD2 might be the D (5 bases). Deletions cut 2 bases from V and 2 bases from J, with 13 bases between. The length of the CDR3 is 15 residues. The CDR3 coding sequence is TGTGCCAGCAGTTTATGGGTCGGGGTAGCCTACGAGCAGTACTTC. Amino acids: CASSLWVGVAYEQYF.

This clonotype appeared many times. The chain joins TRBV6-4 to TRBJ2-1, with a possible D match to TRBD1 (6 bases). V lost 5 bases to trimming and J lost 7 bases, with 9 bases between them. This CDR3 spans 12 amino acids. CDR1 and CDR2 from the germline V gene are MRHNA and SNTAGT. The CDR3 nucleotides are TGTGCCAGCAGTAAGGACAGTAATGAGCAGTTCTTC. It codes for CASSKDSNEQFF.

A few counts support this clonotype. CDR3 sequence reads: CASSLGGHLQPQHF. The CDR3 nucleotides are TGTGCCAGCAGTTTAGGGGGGCATCTTCAGCCCCAGCATTTT. The chain has TRBV12-3 or TRBV12-4 and TRBJ1-5; D perhaps matches TRBD1 (6 bases). The CDR3 is 14 residues long. The V end lost 1 base, the J end lost 6 bases, and 10 bases lay between the germline ends.

This clonotype was seen more than once but under ten times. The gene calls are TRBV28 and TRBJ2-7; weak D call: TRBD2 (5 bases). CDR1 is MDHEN and CDR2 is SYDVKM in the germline V gene. V shed 2 bases and J shed 0 bases, with 11 bases lying between them. The CDR3 loop spans 15 amino acids. This CDR3 reads CASSLAAGSSYEQYF. The CDR3 bases are TGTGCCAGCAGTTTAGCGGCGGGTAGCTCCTACGAGCAGTACTTC. The full variable domain, with the rest looked up from reference TRBV28 and TRBJ2-7, is DVKVTQSSRYLVKRTGEKVFLECVQDMDHENMFWYRQDPGLGLRLIYFSYDVKMKEKGDIPEGYSVSREKKERFSLILESASTNQTSMYLCASSLAAGSSYEQYFGPGTRLTVT.

CDR3 residues: CAWADRANQPQHF. The CDR3 DNA follows: TGTGCCTGGGCGGACAGGGCCAATCAGCCCCAGCATTTT. This sequence joins TRBV30 and TRBJ1-5; 8 positions match TRBD1. From germline, CDR1 is GTSNPN and CDR2 SVGIG (reference sequence). The CDR3 contains 13 residues. After removal of 5 bases from V and 3 bases from J, the junction contained 3 bases not matched to a gene.

This clonotype came up a few times. The chain has TRBV28 and TRBJ1-1; D is undetermined. V was cut by 2 bases and J by 2 bases, with 6 bases left in between. This CDR3 spans 13 amino acids. Germline CDR1 is MDHEN and CDR2 is SYDVKM. The CDR3 nucleotides read TGTGCCAGCAGTTTACTAGCAAACACTGAAGCTTTCTTT. Protein product: CASSLLANTEAFF.

This clonotype turned up a few times. V gene TRBV4-2 combines with J gene TRBJ2-7; possibly TRBD1 for D (6 bases). V gave up 1 base and J gave up 4 bases, with 11 bases separating them. The CDR3 covers 14 residues. CDR1 and CDR2 from the germline V gene are LGHNA and YNFKEQ. CDR3 residues: CASSQAPQGYEQYF. The CDR3 nucleotides read TGTGCCAGCAGCCAAGCCCCACAGGGATACGAGCAGTACTTC.

This clonotype was detected a few times. This chain joins TRBV20-1 and TRBJ2-1; D gene unclear. There are 13 residues in the CDR3. Trimming removed 1 base at V and 7 bases at J, with 11 bases between. Germline values: CDR1 DFQATT, CDR2 SNEGSKA (reference sequence). The CDR3 coding sequence is TGCAGTGCTAGAGTCGCTGTCGCTAATGAGCAGTTCTTC. This codes for CSARVAVANEQFF.

V usage is TRBV27 and J usage is TRBJ2-3, with a weak D call TRBD2 (5 bases). CDR1 and CDR2 from the germline V gene are MNHEY and SMNVEV (reference sequence). The CDR3 has 15 residues. V was trimmed by 4 bases and J by 1 base, leaving 12 bases between them. The CDR3 reads CASSWGAFGTDTQYF. CDR3 sequence (DNA): TGTGCCAGCAGTTGGGGAGCGTTTGGCACAGATACGCAGTATTTT.

This clonotype was counted at least ten times. The V call is TRBV5-5, the J call TRBJ1-1, with 8 bases that match TRBD1. With V trimmed by 7 bases and J by 8 bases, 22 bases remained unmatched. The CDR3 runs 17 residues. Germline V lookup: CDR1 SGHKS, CDR2 YYEKEE (reference sequence). The CDR3: CASAAWVPGGAKREAFF. The CDR3 coding sequence is TGTGCCAGCGCAGCTTGGGTTCCAGGGGGCGCGAAACGGGAAGCTTTCTTT.

V usage is TRBV2 and J usage is TRBJ2-7; 15 bases line up with TRBD2. The CDR3 spans 18 residues. V lost 0 bases to trimming and J lost 6 bases; unmatched junction nucleotides: 9. The germline V gene encodes CDR1 SNHLY and CDR2 FYNNEI. In DNA form, the CDR3 reads TGTGCCAGCAGTGAAGCGGGACTAGCGGGAGGTGGCCGGTTCGAGCAGTACTTC. Its protein product is CASSEAGLAGGGRFEQYF.

This clonotype came up a few times. This sequence joins TRBV10-3 and TRBJ2-7; tentative D call: TRBD1 (6 bases). Per germline, CDR1 ENHRY and CDR2 SYGVKD. V lost 4 bases to trimming and J lost 2 bases, with 9 bases between them. The CDR3 totals 13 residues. This CDR3 is CAISAGATYEQYF. CDR3 in DNA: TGTGCCATCAGTGCAGGGGCCACCTACGAGCAGTACTTC.

This clonotype appeared a few times. The CDR3 protein is CASSQPGLAGVSSETQYF. The CDR3 bases are TGTGCCAGCAGCCAACCCGGACTAGCGGGAGTATCTTCGGAGACCCAGTACTTC. V and J are TRBV4-2 and TRBJ2-5; 13 nucleotides agree with TRBD2. The CDR3 contains 18 residues. V lost 2 bases to trimming and J lost 5 bases; unmatched junction nucleotides: 11. Germline assignment: CDR1 LGHNA and CDR2 YNFKEQ.

This clonotype has a handful of counts. J is TRBJ2-5 and V is TRBV29-1; 14 nucleotides align to TRBD2. V was pared by 4 bases and J by 5 bases, with 15 bases of the junction left unmatched. The CDR3 is 18 amino acids. Germline V gives CDR1 SQVTM, CDR2 ANQGSEA. Here the CDR3 DNA reads TGCAGCGTTGGAGGGACTAGCGGGAGATTGGGGGCCCGGGAGACCCAGTACTTC. Amino acid sequence: CSVGGTSGRLGARETQYF.

There are a few counts of this clonotype. The chain joins TRBV4-1 to TRBJ2-1; TRBD2 aligns across 12 bases. The CDR3 sequence is 17 residues long. Germline-derived CDR1 and CDR2 are MGHRA and YSYEKL. After removal of 2 bases from V and 7 bases from J, the junction contained 9 bases not matched to a gene. The CDR3 nucleotides read TGCGCCAGCAGCCAATTTTTCCTAGCGGGAGGGCCGAATGAGCAGTTCTTC. Translated: CASSQFFLAGGPNEQFF.